A single sample gave rise to the 28 T cell receptor beta chains below, sequenced in a study of OX40 agonist ivuxolimab in advanced cancers. Method: immunoSEQ multiplex PCR; TCRdb's copy keeps in-frame clones and lacks some. The table shows tens of thousands of clones, with 87% occurring only once. Material: CD4+ or CD8+ T cells sorted from blood, obtained in a trial of the OX40 agonist ivuxolimab. These receptor sequences come from an adult with an advanced solid tumor such as melanoma, head and neck, liver or kidney cancer.

The J gene is TRBJ2-2, the V gene TRBV27, with D possibly matching TRBD2 (6 bases). Looked up from germline, CDR1 is MNHEY and CDR2 is SMNVEV (reference sequence). V gave up 8 bases and J gave up 5 bases, with 9 bases separating them. This CDR3 comprises 12 residues. Written as DNA, the CDR3 is TGTGCCAGCGGGGACTCTACCGGGGAGCTGTTTTTT. The encoded protein is CASGDSTGELFF.

The chain recombines TRBV7-2 with TRBJ2-3; TRBD2 is a possible D gene (5 bases). The CDR3 is 13 residues long. The germline CDR1 and CDR2 sequences are SGHTA and FQGNSA. Trimming shortened V by 2 bases and J by 4 bases, and 7 bases separated the two germline ends. The CDR3 loop is CASSLWGADTQYF. The CDR3 DNA reads TGTGCCAGCAGCTTATGGGGAGCAGATACGCAGTATTTT. Full variable domain (remainder filled in from reference TRBV7-2 and TRBJ2-3): GAGVSQSPSNKVTEKGKDVELRCDPISGHTALYWYRQSLGQGLEFLIYFQGNSAPDKSGLPSDRFSAERTGGSVSTLTIQRTQQEDSAVYLCASSLWGADTQYFGPGTRLTVL.

The sample holds one count of this clone. This sequence joins TRBV4-3 and TRBJ2-7; a possible D gene is TRBD1 (6 bases). Germline assignment: CDR1 LGHNA and CDR2 YSLEER. The length of the CDR3 is 13 residues. The ends were cut back, 2 bases at V and 4 bases at J, with 9 bases in the middle. As DNA, the CDR3 is TGCGCCAGCAGCCAACATACAGGGTACGAGCAGTACTTC. Residues: CASSQHTGYEQYF.

The J gene is TRBJ2-1, the V gene TRBV13; the D call may be TRBD1 or TRBD2 (6 bases each). In germline, CDR1 is PRHDT, CDR2 FYEKMQ (reference sequence). V was clipped by 4 bases and J by 9 bases, with 19 bases between them. The CDR3 spans 15 residues. The CDR3 coding sequence is TGTGCCAGCAGCTCGGATCGGGGGCGCGAGGGTGAGCAGTTCTTC. Translation: CASSSDRGREGEQFF.

The gene calls are TRBV28 and TRBJ2-5; a possible D gene is TRBD1 (6 bases). The V gene's germline CDR1 is MDHEN and CDR2 SYDVKM. The CDR3 extends over 13 amino acids. The V and J ends lost 4 bases and 1 base respectively, with 7 bases between them. The CDR3, as DNA: TGTGCCAGCAGTTCGGACAGCCAAGAGACCCAGTACTTC. Its translation is CASSSDSQETQYF.

The rearrangement joins TRBV6-5 to TRBJ2-7; D gene ambiguous. V was clipped by 2 bases and J by 6 bases, with 11 bases between them. The CDR3 spans 13 residues. Germline-derived CDR1 and CDR2 are MNHEY and SVGAGI. CDR3 protein: CASSYDPTREQYF. CDR3 nucleotide sequence: TGTGCCAGCAGTTACGACCCTACACGCGAGCAGTACTTC.

V and J are TRBV6-1 and TRBJ2-7; 7 positions agree with TRBD1. With 2 bases clipped from V and 2 bases from J, the junction kept 3 bases outside the gene matches. The germline V gene has CDR1 MNHNS and CDR2 SASEGT. This CDR3 is built from 14 residues. CDR3 protein: CASSEYRGPYEQYF. The CDR3 DNA follows: TGTGCCAGCAGTGAATATAGGGGGCCCTACGAGCAGTACTTC.

This sequence joins TRBV21-1 and TRBJ1-1. TRBV21-1 is assigned pseudogene status. The CDR3 loop spans 13 amino acids. The CDR3 sequence: CASRGNFRTEAFF. CDR3 nucleotides: TGTGCCAGCAGGGGAAACTTTCGCACTGAAGCTTTCTTT.

The rearrangement links TRBV5-1 to TRBJ2-3; possibly TRBD1 for D (5 bases). V dropped 8 bases and J dropped 3 bases, with 19 bases sitting between them. This CDR3 has 15 amino acids. Germline values: CDR1 SGHRS, CDR2 YFSETQ. This chain's CDR3 is CASRTRWGGTDTQYF. CDR3 nucleotide sequence: TGCGCCAGTCGGACGCGATGGGGCGGTACAGATACGCAGTATTTT. The full variable domain, completed using reference TRBV5-1 and TRBJ2-3, is KAGVTQTPRYLIKTRGQQVTLSCSPISGHRSVSWYQQTPGQGLQFLFEYFSETQRNKGNFPGRFSGRQFSNSRSEMNVSTLELGDSALYLCASRTRWGGTDTQYFGPGTRLTVL.

The chain joins TRBV9 to TRBJ1-1; D unresolved. The V gene's germline CDR1 is SGDLS and CDR2 YYNGEE. There are 14 residues in the CDR3. The V end lost 0 bases, the J end lost 11 bases, and 17 bases lay between the germline ends. The CDR3 region has the DNA TGTGCCAGCAGCGTAGAGAACATCGGAGGAGAGGCTTTCTTT. This sequence encodes CASSVENIGGEAFF.

V gene TRBV21-1 combines with J gene TRBJ2-7; TRBD1, as called in the table, went unchecked against the DNA. TRBV21-1 is assigned pseudogene status. The CDR3 contains 13 residues. Written as DNA, the CDR3 is TGTGCCAGCAGCACCCGGGACAGTTACGAGCAGTACTTC. This encodes CASSTRDSYEQYF.

The chain employs TRBV2 and TRBJ2-7; D may be TRBD1 (5 bases). CDR1 is SNHLY, CDR2 FYNNEI, per germline. The CDR3 extends over 14 amino acids. The germline V and J ends were trimmed by 5 bases and 5 bases, with 16 bases remaining between them. The CDR3: CASSSRVVRDEQYF. The CDR3 nucleotides read TGTGCCAGCAGTAGCAGGGTAGTAAGGGACGAGCAGTACTTC. Supplemented by reference TRBV2 and TRBJ2-7, the full variable domain reads EPEVTQTPSHQVTQMGQEVILRCVPISNHLYFYWYRQILGQKVEFLVSFYNNEISEKSEIFDDQFSVERPDGSNFTLKIRSTKLEDSAMYFCASSSRVVRDEQYFGPGTRLTVT.

This clone appeared once. This chain joins TRBV10-1 and TRBJ2-7; weak D call: TRBD2 (6 bases). Between the trimmed V and J ends, which lost 6 bases and 4 bases, there was a span of 13 bases. The CDR3 spans 13 residues. Germline V CDR1 and CDR2: WNHNN, SYGVQD (reference sequence). For the CDR3, the DNA is TGCGCCAGCAGCTGGACGGAGGGATACGAGCAGTACTTC. Amino acids: CASSWTEGYEQYF.

This rearrangement joins TRBV7-2 to TRBJ2-1, with 7 bases aligning to TRBD1. Trimming removed 2 bases from V and 4 bases from J; junction bases left unmatched: 5. CDR1 and CDR2 (germline): SGHTA, FQGNSA. This CDR3 has 15 amino acids. The CDR3 DNA reads TGTGCCAGCAGCTTATCGGGACAGTATTACAATGAGCAGTTCTTC. Its translation: CASSLSGQYYNEQFF.

The chain uses TRBV7-9 and TRBJ2-7; D gene uncertain. CDR3 length: 13 residues. The V end lost 3 bases, the J end lost 0 bases, and 6 bases lay between the germline ends. Germline lookup yields CDR1 SEHNR and CDR2 FQNEAQ (reference sequence). CDR3 sequence (DNA): TGTGCCAGCAGCTTGCCACCCTCCTACGAGCAGTACTTC. The encoded protein is CASSLPPSYEQYF.

The J gene is TRBJ1-2, the V gene TRBV27; TRBD1 is a possible D gene (5 bases). Trimming took 4 bases from V and 5 from J, leaving 11 bases between them. Germline V lookup: CDR1 MNHEY, CDR2 SMNVEV (reference sequence). CDR3 length: 13 amino acids. The CDR3 is CASSSKGNYGYTF. CDR3 in DNA: TGTGCCAGCAGTTCCAAGGGGAATTATGGCTACACCTTC.

This chain joins TRBV13 and TRBJ2-5; 10 bases agree with TRBD1. The better agreement between TRBJ2-7 and the DNA end casts doubt on the J call. CDR1 and CDR2 from the germline V gene are PRHDT and FYEKMQ (reference sequence). CDR3 size: 14 residues. CDR3 sequence reads: CASSRETGGNEQYF. CDR3 sequence (DNA): TGTGCCAGCAGCCGGGAGACAGGGGGCAACGAGCAGTACTTC.

The chain joins TRBV28 to TRBJ2-4; D perhaps matches TRBD2 (6 bases). CDR3 length equals 18 residues. The germline V and J ends were trimmed by 4 bases and 0 bases, with 19 bases remaining between them. The germline gives CDR1 MDHEN, CDR2 SYDVKM. The CDR3 sequence: CASSSLPRGTLAKNIQYF. CDR3 nucleotides: TGTGCCAGCAGTTCCCTCCCCCGGGGGACCCTAGCCAAAAACATTCAGTACTTC.

V and J are TRBV10-3 and TRBJ1-1; D is undetermined. CDR1 is ENHRY, CDR2 SYGVKD, per germline. Deletions cut 4 bases from V and 0 bases from J, with 6 bases between. This CDR3 contains 13 residues. As DNA, the CDR3 is TGTGCCATCAGTGCCGTGATGAACACTGAAGCTTTCTTT. It yields the protein CAISAVMNTEAFF.

The sample holds a few counts of this clone. The chain uses TRBV5-1 and TRBJ2-2, with TRBD2 matching over 15 bases. The CDR3 covers 23 residues. V lost 0 bases to trimming and J lost 5 bases; unmatched junction nucleotides: 20. Germline-derived CDR1 and CDR2 are SGHRS and YFSETQ. CDR3 sequence: CASSLAFGTADSGTSGGTGELFF. CDR3 sequence (DNA): TGCGCCAGCAGCTTGGCCTTTGGGACGGCTGATTCCGGGACTAGCGGGGGGACCGGGGAGCTGTTTTTT.

The rearrangement links TRBV25-1 to TRBJ2-5; D gene uncertain. Trimming pared 0 bases from V and 9 bases from J, leaving 11 bases between. Germline V gene data show CDR1 as MGHDK and CDR2 as SYGVNS. The CDR3 runs 13 residues. CDR3 nucleotide sequence: TGTGCCAGCAGTGAATATCCCGGTCGATCCCAGTACTTC. Translating it yields CASSEYPGRSQYF. The whole variable domain, filled in from reference TRBV25-1 and TRBJ2-5, reads EADIYQTPRYLVIGTGKKITLECSQTMGHDKMYWYQQDPGMELHLIHYSYGVNSTEKGDLSSESTVSRIRTEHFPLTLESARPSHTSQYLCASSEYPGRSQYFGPGTRLLVL.

V and J are TRBV7-3 and TRBJ2-2; D perhaps matches TRBD1 (5 bases). V shed 5 bases and J shed 6 bases, with 16 bases lying between them. CDR1 is SGHTA, CDR2 FQGTGA, per germline. The CDR3 sequence is 15 residues long. CDR3 loop: CASSPRRELAGELFF. As DNA, the CDR3 is TGTGCCAGCAGCCCCCGCAGGGAACTCGCCGGGGAGCTGTTTTTT. The entire variable domain, with the rest obtained from reference TRBV7-3 and TRBJ2-2, is as follows: GAGVSQTPSNKVTEKGKYVELRCDPISGHTALYWYRQSLGQGPEFLIYFQGTGAADDSGLPNDRFFAVRPEGSVSTLKIQRTERGDSAVYLCASSPRRELAGELFFGEGSRLTVL.

V is TRBV19 and J is TRBJ2-6; D gene ambiguous. The CDR3 runs to 15 residues. The V gene lost 7 bases and the J gene lost 0 bases, with 10 bases spanning the gap. The V gene's germline CDR1 is LNHDA and CDR2 SQIVND (reference sequence). The CDR3 region is CASTEQSSGANVLTF. CDR3 nucleotides: TGTGCCAGTACCGAACAGAGCTCTGGGGCCAACGTCCTGACTTTC.

The rearrangement links TRBV29-1 to TRBJ2-4; D ambiguous. Germline-derived CDR1 and CDR2 are SQVTM and ANQGSEA. V dropped 3 bases and J dropped 0 bases, with 3 bases sitting between them. This CDR3 spans 12 amino acids. The DNA for the CDR3 is TGCAGCGTTGATGCAGCCAAAAACATTCAGTACTTC. Its translation: CSVDAAKNIQYF. Together with reference TRBV29-1 and TRBJ2-4, the CDR3 gives the full variable domain: SAVISQKPSRDICQRGTSLTIQCQVDSQVTMMFWYRQQPGQSLTLIATANQGSEATYESGFVIDKFPISRPNLTFSTLTVSNMSPEDSSIYLCSVDAAKNIQYFGAGTRLSVL.

The chain combines TRBV6-5 with TRBJ1-3; D gene unclear. The CDR3 is 15 residues long. Trimming removed 6 bases from V and 0 bases from J, with 12 bases in between. The germline CDR1 and CDR2 sequences are MNHEY and SVGAGI. CDR3 bases: TGTGCCAGCAGCCCTGGACGTAGCTCTGGAAACACCATATATTTT. Protein product: CASSPGRSSGNTIYF.

This clone was counted a single time. V gene TRBV6-1 combines with J gene TRBJ1-2, with D hard to call. The CDR3 extends over 14 amino acids. CDR1 and CDR2 from the germline V gene are MNHNS and SASEGT. V shed 6 bases and J shed 2 bases, with 13 bases lying between them. This chain's CDR3 is CASSDLGSNYGYTF. The CDR3 region has the DNA TGTGCCAGCAGCGATCTAGGGTCGAACTATGGCTACACCTTC.

This chain links TRBV7-6 with TRBJ2-3, with 7 bases fitting TRBD2. Germline V gene sequence: CDR1 SGHVS, CDR2 FNYEAQ. The CDR3 consists of 14 residues. Trimming removed 2 bases from V and 3 bases from J; junction bases left unmatched: 2. CDR3 region: CASSLLGRTDTQYF. The CDR3 DNA is TGTGCCAGCAGCTTACTCGGGAGGACAGATACGCAGTATTTT.

The V and J genes are TRBV18 and TRBJ2-7; tentatively, D is TRBD2 (6 bases). V shed 0 bases and J shed 6 bases, with 12 bases lying between them. The CDR3 contains 14 residues. The germline gives CDR1 KGHSH, CDR2 LQKENI. In DNA form, the CDR3 reads TGTGCCAGCTCACCACCGGAGGGAGTGGGCGAGCAGTACTTC. This codes for CASSPPEGVGEQYF. The full variable domain, completed using reference TRBV18 and TRBJ2-7, is NAGVMQNPRHLVRRRGQEARLRCSPMKGHSHVYWYRQLPEEGLKFMVYLQKENIIDESGMPKERFSAEFPKEGPSILRIQQVVRGDSAAYFCASSPPEGVGEQYFGPGTRLTVT.